This T cell receptor (beta chain) was sequenced in a study of T cells in Graves' hyperthyroidism and ophthalmopathy (dated 2019 in TCRdb). Concerning the study at large: Peripheral blood samples were taken at initial diagnosis, before any treatment was given. TCR V-J signatures able to tell the groups apart were searched for in a discovery cohort of approximately 95 patients, of whom roughly 42 had Graves' ophthalmopathy and roughly 58 had stable Graves' hyperthyroidism. Prospective prediction of ophthalmopathy was tested in an independent validation cohort of under 20 hyperthyroidism patients and 15 to 17 patients who later progressed to ophthalmopathy. The 100 discovery patients were randomly split 7:3 into training and test sets. In addition, the study compared T-cell repertoires in thyroid tissue and in blood from five to seven Graves' hyperthyroidism patients. Once sampling was done, hyperthyroidism patients were given methimazole at a starting dose of 30 mg daily, whereas ophthalmopathy patients were given high-dose intravenous methylprednisolone. The paper reports TCR Vbeta CDR3 sequencing of some 140 peripheral blood samples: 43 ophthalmopathy, 70 to 85 hyperthyroidism and about 17 progressor patients. What the work shows at the level of the full study, not this receptor alone: Ophthalmopathy was separated from stable hyperthyroidism by a 13 V-J signature model, with around 90% sensitivity and roughly 81% specificity obtained in cross-validation and 80%/75% obtained in testing. During validation, the model predicted progression to ophthalmopathy a median of around 7 months ahead of onset, with almost 71% sensitivity and around 73% specificity. Sample size was not statistically predetermined, and investigators were not blinded to group allocation. Most expanded thyroid clonotypes (frequency above 0.001) were also found in blood, which suggests that blood repertoires may mirror thyroid immune responses.

The germline V gene sets CDR1 to SGHTA and CDR2 to FQGNSA. The CDR3 sequence holds 14 residues, the cysteine and phenylalanine included. The CDR3 DNA has 42 bases and is translated from base 1. Trimming accounts for 6 bases at V and 4 bases at J, while the number of junction bases matched to no gene is 8. TCR beta CDR3 regions were amplified from RNA transcripts. The first round of RT-PCR for the TCR CDR3 was performed with the HTBI primer set and the Qiagen OneStep RT-PCR kit. The libraries were constructed in a second round of multiplex PCR and then size-selected and purified. Sequencing of the libraries was done on an Illumina HiSeq2000 using paired-end 100 bp reads. Regarding the original processing steps: SOAPnuke was used to process the raw data, removing reads that contained adapters or uncalled bases, had a mean Phred below 15, or lacked an exact match to the constant primer or identifier. High-quality paired reads were merged using COPE v1.2.5, and each unique nucleotide sequence was defined as a clonotype. MiTCR v1.1 was used to align the clonotypes against IMGT TRBV, TRBD and TRBJ reference segments. Analysis was restricted to V-J combinations with a frequency above 0.0001, which covered over 98% of repertoires. The TCS score was defined as the ratio of F50 (clonal expansion) to E x V (chaos), calculated using BLOSUM62-based TCRdist between CDR3 peptides within each V-J. Welch's t-statistics and random forest reduced just over 500 V-J features to about 12, which were used in a naive Bayes classifier (R e1071). In-frame beta chains were kept once TCRdb had trimmed the public reads at Q25 with fastp and called clones with MiXCR. Rows merge per CDR3 protein into single entries with the most common DNA and genes. These V and J calls derive from TCRdb rather than the authors' analysis. This sample has approximately 640,000 distinct CDR3 sequences in its table, and around 16% of those were observed once. The ten top clones hold 3.5% to 4% of the sample.

Graves' hyperthyroidism was defined as stable when no progression to ophthalmopathy occurred over 18 months of follow-up. Hyperthyroidism patients were newly diagnosed, with disease duration under 2 months, and aged 18 to 65 years. Exclusion was applied to patients with uncontrolled infections, other autoimmune diseases, pregnancy or lactation. Diagnoses relied on clinical symptoms, serum thyroxine and TRAb, thyroid ultrasound and orbital computed tomography. PBMCs were separated from 7.5 to 10 ml of fresh peripheral blood using Ficoll-Paque density gradient centrifugation. Total RNA was extracted with Trizol reagent, and quality was checked on an Agilent 2100 Bioanalyzer. A few counts support this clonotype. The specificity of this receptor is unknown. No per-base quality is available; no much larger clone lies one base away.

The sequence derives from a woman aged 30 to 39 with Graves' hyperthyroidism. The chain couples TRBV7-2 to TRBJ1-2; the central 7 bases match TRBD1. Sequenced input: blood. DNA sequence: TGTGCCAGCAGTCCGGACAGGCTGGGCTATGGCTACACCTTC. Translated, this is CASSPDRLGYGYTF. With the portions outside the CDR3 filled from the reference TRBV7-2 and TRBJ1-2 genes, the complete variable region becomes GAGVSQSPSNKVTEKGKDVELRCDPISGHTALYWYRQSLGQGLEFLIYFQGNSAPDKSGLPSDRFSAERTGGSVSTLTIQRTQQEDSAVYLCASSPDRLGYGYTFGSGTRLTVV.